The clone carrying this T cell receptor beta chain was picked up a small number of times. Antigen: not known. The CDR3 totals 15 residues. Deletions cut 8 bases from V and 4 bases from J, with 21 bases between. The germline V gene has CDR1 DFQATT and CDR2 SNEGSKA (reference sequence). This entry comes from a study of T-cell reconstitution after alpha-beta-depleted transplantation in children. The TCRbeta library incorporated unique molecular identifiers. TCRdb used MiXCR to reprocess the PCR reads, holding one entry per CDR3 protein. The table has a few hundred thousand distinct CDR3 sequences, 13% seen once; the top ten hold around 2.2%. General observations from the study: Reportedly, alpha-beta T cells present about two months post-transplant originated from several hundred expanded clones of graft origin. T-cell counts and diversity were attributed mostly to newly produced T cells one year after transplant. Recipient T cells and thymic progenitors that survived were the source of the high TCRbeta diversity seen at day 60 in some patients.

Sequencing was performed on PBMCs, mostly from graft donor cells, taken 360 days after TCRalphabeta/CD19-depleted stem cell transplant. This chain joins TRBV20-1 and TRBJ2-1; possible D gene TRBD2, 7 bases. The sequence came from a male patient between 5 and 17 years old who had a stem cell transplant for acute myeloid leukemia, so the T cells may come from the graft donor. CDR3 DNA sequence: TGCAGTACCCCGCGGGGGCGCGGGGCTTACAATGAGCAGTTCTTC. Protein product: CSTPRGRGAYNEQFF.